A single sample is the source of the 20 T cell receptor beta chains below, sequenced in a study of blood T cell repertoires in COVID-19. This table comes from immunoSEQ multiplex PCR, and its TCRdb copy is limited to in-frame clones, with some not included. The sample carries roughly 70,000 clones, approximately 89% recorded once. Sequenced: peripheral blood. Every receptor here comes from a woman aged 55-69 years with active COVID-19.

The chain links TRBV6-5 to TRBJ1-3; D is perhaps TRBD1 (5 bases). Trimming took 6 bases from V and 4 from J, leaving 13 bases between them. The CDR3 is 14 amino acids. Germline V gives CDR1 MNHEY, CDR2 SVGAGI. This CDR3 reads CASRGTGSGNTIYF. For the CDR3, the DNA is TGTGCCAGCAGGGGGACTGGGTCCGGAAACACCATATATTTT.

This clone was observed a single time. This CDR3 reads CASSLRGSGRVAADTQYF. The CDR3 DNA follows: TGCGCCAGCAGCTTGCGGGGTAGCGGGAGGGTAGCAGCAGATACGCAGTATTTT. The rearrangement joins TRBV5-1 to TRBJ2-3; TRBD2 agrees at 11 bases. V lost 1 base and J lost 4; bases outside the gene matches: 11. The length of the CDR3 is 18 residues. The germline gives CDR1 SGHRS, CDR2 YFSETQ.

The chain combines TRBV28 with TRBJ2-7, with a tentative D call TRBD1 (6 bases). The germline V and J ends were trimmed by 6 bases and 3 bases, with 12 bases remaining between them. Germline V gene lookup returns CDR1 MDHEN and CDR2 SYDVKM. This CDR3 spans 13 amino acids. The chain's CDR3 is CASRSQGFYEQYF. The CDR3, as DNA: TGTGCCAGCAGGTCCCAGGGGTTCTACGAGCAGTACTTC.

This chain links TRBV5-1 with TRBJ1-6; no clear D. The CDR3 is made up of 15 amino acids. V was pared by 0 bases and J by 7 bases, with 11 bases between. The germline CDR1 and CDR2 sequences are SGHRS and YFSETQ. CDR3 DNA: TGCGCCAGCAGCTTGGCAGCGTTCGGGAATTCACCCCTCCACTTT. Translation: CASSLAAFGNSPLHF.

This chain links TRBV20-1 with TRBJ1-5; D remains unclear. Germline CDR1 reads DFQATT; CDR2 reads SNEGSKA (reference sequence). The V end lost 3 bases, the J end lost 4 bases, and 10 bases lay between the germline ends. CDR3 length: 13 residues. The CDR3 reads CSASVGVNQPQHF. Here the CDR3 DNA reads TGCAGTGCTAGTGTGGGCGTGAATCAGCCCCAGCATTTT.

This chain joins TRBV5-5 and TRBJ2-5; TRBD2 aligns across 12 bases. CDR3 size: 18 residues. V lost 4 bases to trimming and J lost 4 bases; unmatched junction nucleotides: 14. Germline V gives CDR1 SGHKS, CDR2 YYEKEE (reference sequence). CDR3 sequence reads: CASSSTSGRLGSSETQYF. The CDR3 nucleotides read TGTGCCAGCAGCAGTACTAGCGGGAGGTTGGGTTCTTCAGAGACCCAGTACTTC.

J is TRBJ2-1 and V is TRBV19; tentative D call: TRBD1 (6 bases). Trimming shortened V by 11 bases and J by 4 bases, and 15 bases separated the two germline ends. The CDR3 has 13 residues. Germline-derived CDR1 and CDR2 are LNHDA and SQIVND (reference sequence). Here the CDR3 DNA reads TGTGCCTCCACGACAGGTCAATACAATGAGCAGTTCTTC. Protein product: CASTTGQYNEQFF.

The CDR3: CATSEPASGEQYF. CDR3 coding DNA: TGTGCCACCAGTGAACCAGCGTCGGGAGAGCAGTACTTC. This rearrangement joins TRBV24-1 to TRBJ2-7; weak D call: TRBD2 (5 bases). V lost 4 bases, J lost 7 bases, and 13 bases lay in between. The CDR3 runs to 13 residues. The germline V gene has CDR1 KGHDR and CDR2 SFDVKD.

The genes are TRBV19 and TRBJ1-1; D remains ambiguous. CDR1 and CDR2 (germline): LNHDA, SQIVND (reference sequence). The CDR3 loop spans 17 amino acids. Trimming cost V 7 bases and J 0 bases, with 21 bases left between them. The CDR3 DNA sequence: TGTGCCAGTACAACCAGGAAGGGAGGACGGCTGAACACTGAAGCTTTCTTT. Encoded protein: CASTTRKGGRLNTEAFF.

The chain uses TRBV7-2 and TRBJ1-5; tentatively, D is TRBD1 (6 bases). This CDR3 has 15 amino acids. The germline V gene has CDR1 SGHTA and CDR2 FQGNSA. Trimming pared 1 base from V and 4 bases from J, leaving 11 bases between. The DNA for the CDR3 is TGTGCCAGCAGCTTAGTCGGGGGGGCAAATCAGCCCCAGCATTTT. As protein: CASSLVGGANQPQHF.

The rearrangement uses TRBV29-1 and TRBJ2-3; TRBD2 agrees at 10 bases. V shed 7 bases and J 0 bases; nucleotides not matched to a gene: 10. The CDR3 sequence is 16 residues long. CDR1 is SQVTM and CDR2 is ANQGSEA in the germline V gene. CDR3 in amino acids: CSGSGASGGSTDTQYF. The CDR3 nucleotides are TGCAGCGGCTCGGGGGCTAGCGGGGGAAGCACAGATACGCAGTATTTT.

The chain carries TRBV24-1 and TRBJ2-7, with 8 bases identical to TRBD1. Germline V lookup: CDR1 KGHDR, CDR2 SFDVKD. The CDR3 runs 15 residues. Unmatched junction bases numbered 7, after V lost 4 bases and J lost 3 bases. This CDR3 is CATSESDRGIYEQYF. The CDR3 DNA follows: TGTGCCACCAGTGAGTCCGACAGGGGAATCTACGAGCAGTACTTC.

Only one count was recorded for this clone. The V call is TRBV5-5, the J call TRBJ1-4; 8 positions agree with TRBD1. Trimming removed 4 bases from V and 5 bases from J; junction bases left unmatched: 10. Germline V lookup: CDR1 SGHKS, CDR2 YYEKEE (reference sequence). CDR3 length: 16 amino acids. CDR3 residues: CASSHRRQGQNEKLFF. In DNA, the CDR3 is TGTGCCAGCAGCCACCGCCGACAGGGGCAAAATGAAAAACTGTTTTTT.

CDR3 in DNA: TGCGCCAGCAGCTTCGAGATGGTTGACTATGGCTACACCTTC. This translates into CASSFEMVDYGYTF. This chain uses TRBV5-1 with TRBJ1-2; no firm D call. The germline V gene encodes CDR1 SGHRS and CDR2 YFSETQ. The CDR3 is 14 amino acids. Trimming stripped 2 bases from V and 3 bases from J, with 11 bases between.

The rearrangement uses TRBV5-6 and TRBJ1-4; TRBD1 agrees at 7 bases. The CDR3 sequence is 14 residues long. From germline, CDR1 is SGHDT and CDR2 YYEEEE. J gave up 7 bases and V 0 bases, and 3 bases lay outside the gene matches. The CDR3 nucleotides are TGTGCCAGCAGCTTGGACAGGGGAGGTGAAAAACTGTTTTTT. Its protein is CASSLDRGGEKLFF. Full variable domain (outside the CDR3, taken from reference TRBV5-6 and TRBJ1-4): DAGVTQSPTHLIKTRGQQVTLRCSPKSGHDTVSWYQQALGQGPQFIFQYYEEEERQRGNFPDRFSGHQFPNYSSELNVNALLLGDSALYLCASSLDRGGEKLFFGSGTQLSVL.

The chain carries TRBV19 and TRBJ2-7; D is possibly TRBD2 (6 bases). V was trimmed by 5 bases and J by 1 base, leaving 18 bases between them. Germline CDR1 LNHDA, CDR2 SQIVND (reference sequence). This CDR3 region has 16 residues. The CDR3 DNA reads TGTGCCAGTAGTGTAACCATGGCGGAGGGATCCTACGAGCAGTACTTC. The encoded protein is CASSVTMAEGSYEQYF.

The rearrangement uses TRBV2 and TRBJ1-1; the D gene is possibly TRBD1 (6 bases). CDR1 and CDR2 from the germline V gene are SNHLY and FYNNEI. V lost 6 bases, J lost 5 bases, and 16 bases lay in between. The CDR3 covers 14 residues. The CDR3 sequence is CASRKTGPGTEAFF. In nucleotides, the CDR3 is TGTGCCAGCAGGAAAACAGGGCCCGGGACTGAAGCTTTCTTT.

The chain's CDR3 is CASRTTGAGNNEQFF. The CDR3 DNA reads as TGTGCCAGCAGAACGACAGGGGCGGGTAACAATGAGCAGTTCTTC. The rearrangement joins TRBV28 to TRBJ2-1, with 8 bases matching TRBD1. CDR1 is MDHEN and CDR2 is SYDVKM in the germline V gene. V lost 6 bases to trimming and J lost 5 bases; unmatched junction nucleotides: 9. This CDR3 has 15 residues.

This clone was seen only once. The rearrangement links TRBV7-2 to TRBJ2-7; TRBD2 aligns across 14 bases. The CDR3 contains 15 residues. Germline CDR1 SGHTA, CDR2 FQGNSA. V gave up 6 bases and J gave up 6 bases; unmatched junction bases: 7. CDR3 sequence: CASRGGLAGVSEQYF. The CDR3 DNA reads TGTGCCAGCAGGGGGGGACTAGCGGGAGTCAGCGAGCAGTACTTC.

CDR3 nucleotide sequence: TGTGCCTGGAGTTGGGGACAGAGTTACGAGCAGTACTTC. As protein: CAWSWGQSYEQYF. The chain has TRBV30 and TRBJ2-7; 7 bases line up with TRBD1. The CDR3 loop spans 13 amino acids. The germline V gene encodes CDR1 GTSNPN and CDR2 SVGIG (reference sequence). The ends lost 2 bases at V and 4 bases at J; junction bases unmatched: 5.